This T cell receptor (beta chain) was sequenced in a study of early stage breast cancer tumors. For the study at large: Average read coverage per sample was approximately 9.1-fold. The study's findings and limits: Compared with adjacent normal breast, tumors showed about 2.5-fold denser, more clonal T cells. In about 85% of the 16 patients, blood comparison separated tumor from normal breast. Chain pairing and CD4, CD8 or FOXP3 expression were not captured.

The germline V and J ends were trimmed by 1 base and 3 bases, with 13 bases remaining between them. Germline values: CDR1 MGHRA, CDR2 YSYEKL. There are 15 residues in the CDR3. The table came from immunoSEQ multiplex PCR; TCRdb's copy has only in-frame clones and leaves some out. This sample has about 51,000 clones; about 77% occur once, and the top ten carry 3.4%. A note on this clone: Its antigen is undetermined.

Sequencing was done on a sample of blood. The receptor comes from a person aged 35-49 years with breast cancer. The V and J genes are TRBV4-1 and TRBJ2-7; tentatively, D is TRBD1 (5 bases). The CDR3 DNA reads TGCGCCAGCAGCCAAGTTTTCCAGGGCATCTACGAGCAGTACTTC. Translation gives CASSQVFQGIYEQYF.